The sequence of this T cell receptor (beta chain) was determined in a study of T-cell reconstitution after alpha-beta-depleted transplantation in children. CDR1 is MNHEY, CDR2 SMNVEV, per germline (reference sequence). The junction had 3 bases not matched to a gene; V was cut back by 4 bases and J by 2 bases. This CDR3 has 15 residues. This clonotype was recorded many times. During its preparation, the TCRbeta library received unique molecular identifiers. Using its own MiXCR run on the PCR reads, TCRdb lists one record per CDR3 protein. The sample carries roughly 610,000 distinct CDR3 sequences, about 10% recorded once.

Sequencing was performed on PBMCs from the stem cell graft donor, taken from the stem cell graft. The genes are TRBV27 and TRBJ1-2; 11 positions agree with TRBD1. The TCR was taken from a human donor who donated a stem cell graft to a child with acute myeloid leukemia. CDR3 protein: CASSSRDRGNYGYTF. CDR3 nucleotide sequence: TGTGCCAGCAGTTCGCGGGACAGGGGGAACTATGGCTACACCTTC.